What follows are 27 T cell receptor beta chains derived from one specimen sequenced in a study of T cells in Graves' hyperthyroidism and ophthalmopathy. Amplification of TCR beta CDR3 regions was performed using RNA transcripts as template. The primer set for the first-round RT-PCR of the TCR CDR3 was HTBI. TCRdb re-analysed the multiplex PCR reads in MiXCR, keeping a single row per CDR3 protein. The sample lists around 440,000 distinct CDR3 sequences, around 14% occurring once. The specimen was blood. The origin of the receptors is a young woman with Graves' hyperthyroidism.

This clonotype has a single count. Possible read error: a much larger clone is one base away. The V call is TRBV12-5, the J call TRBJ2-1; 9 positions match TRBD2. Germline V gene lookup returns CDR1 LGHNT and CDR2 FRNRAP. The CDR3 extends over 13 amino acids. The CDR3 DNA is TGTGCTAGTGCGCGGGGGGGGATCAATGAGCAGCTCTTC. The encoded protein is CASARGGINEQLF.

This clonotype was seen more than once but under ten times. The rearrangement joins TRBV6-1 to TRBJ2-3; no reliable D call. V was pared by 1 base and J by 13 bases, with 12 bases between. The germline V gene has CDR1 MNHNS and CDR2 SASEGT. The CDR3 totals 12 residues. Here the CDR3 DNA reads TGTGCCAGCAGTGAAGATCCCCCTAGGAAGTATTTT. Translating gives CASSEDPPRKYF.

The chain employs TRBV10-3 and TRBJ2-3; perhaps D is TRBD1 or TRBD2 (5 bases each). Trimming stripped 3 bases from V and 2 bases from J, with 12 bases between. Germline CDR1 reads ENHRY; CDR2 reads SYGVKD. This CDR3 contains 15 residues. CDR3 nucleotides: TGTGCCATCAGTGAAACCGGGACCCACACAGATACGCAGTATTTT. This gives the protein CAISETGTHTDTQYF.

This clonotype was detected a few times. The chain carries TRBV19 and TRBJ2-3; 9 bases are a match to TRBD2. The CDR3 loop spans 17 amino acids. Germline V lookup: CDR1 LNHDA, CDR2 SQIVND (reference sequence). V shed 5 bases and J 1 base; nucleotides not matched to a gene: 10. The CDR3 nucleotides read TGTGCCAGTAGTCGCGGCGGGGGGGCCTTGGGCACAGATACGCAGTATTTT. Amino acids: CASSRGGGALGTDTQYF.

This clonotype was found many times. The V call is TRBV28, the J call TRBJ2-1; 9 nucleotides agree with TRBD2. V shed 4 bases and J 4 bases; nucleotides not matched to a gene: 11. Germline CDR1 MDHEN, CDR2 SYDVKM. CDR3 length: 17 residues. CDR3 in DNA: TGTGCCAGCAGTTCCACCTCCGGAGCGGGAGGTTACAATGAGCAGTTCTTC. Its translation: CASSSTSGAGGYNEQFF.

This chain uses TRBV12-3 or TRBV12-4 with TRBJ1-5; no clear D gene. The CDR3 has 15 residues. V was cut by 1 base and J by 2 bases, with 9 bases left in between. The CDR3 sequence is CASSLDSLGNQPQHF. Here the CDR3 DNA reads TGTGCCAGCAGTTTAGACTCCCTAGGCAATCAGCCCCAGCATTTT.

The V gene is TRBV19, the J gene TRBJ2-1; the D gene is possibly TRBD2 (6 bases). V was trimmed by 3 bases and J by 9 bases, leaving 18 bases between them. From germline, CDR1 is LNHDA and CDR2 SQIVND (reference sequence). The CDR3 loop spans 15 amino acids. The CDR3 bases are TGTGCCAGTAGTATGGCGGGGATGGGGTTGACTGAGCAGTTCTTC. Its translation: CASSMAGMGLTEQFF. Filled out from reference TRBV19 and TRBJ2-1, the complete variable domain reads DGGITQSPKYLFRKEGQNVTLSCEQNLNHDAMYWYRQDPGQGLRLIYYSQIVNDFQKGDIAEGYSVSREKKESFPLTVTSAQKNPTAFYLCASSMAGMGLTEQFFGPGTRLTVL.

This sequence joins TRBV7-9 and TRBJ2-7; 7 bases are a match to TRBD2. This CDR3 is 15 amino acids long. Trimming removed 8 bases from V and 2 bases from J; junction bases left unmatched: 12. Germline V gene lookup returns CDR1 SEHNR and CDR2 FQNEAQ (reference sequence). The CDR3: CASSDSTSWTYEQYF. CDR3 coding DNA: TGTGCCAGCTCCGATTCGACTAGCTGGACCTACGAGCAGTACTTC.

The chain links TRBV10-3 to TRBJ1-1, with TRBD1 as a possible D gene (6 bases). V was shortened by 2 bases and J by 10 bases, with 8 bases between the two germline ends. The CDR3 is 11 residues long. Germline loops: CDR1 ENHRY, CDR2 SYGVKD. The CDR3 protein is CAISEGQRAFF. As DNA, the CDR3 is TGTGCCATCAGTGAGGGACAGCGAGCTTTCTTT.

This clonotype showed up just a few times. The DNA of the CDR3 is TGTGCCAGCAGCTTAGCAGGCAGGGGGACCTACGAGCAGTACTTC. Its protein is CASSLAGRGTYEQYF. The chain couples TRBV7-2 to TRBJ2-7; 7 nucleotides align to TRBD1. The CDR3 sequence is 15 residues long. CDR1 is SGHTA, CDR2 FQGNSA, per germline. V shed 0 bases, J shed 2 bases, and the junction held 4 bases outside the gene matches.

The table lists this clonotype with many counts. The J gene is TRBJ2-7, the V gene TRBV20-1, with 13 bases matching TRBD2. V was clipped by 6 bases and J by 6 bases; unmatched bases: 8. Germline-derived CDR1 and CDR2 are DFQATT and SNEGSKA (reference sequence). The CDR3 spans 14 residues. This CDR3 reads CSARGLAGVSEQYF. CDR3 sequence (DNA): TGCAGTGCCCGCGGACTAGCGGGAGTATCCGAGCAGTACTTC.

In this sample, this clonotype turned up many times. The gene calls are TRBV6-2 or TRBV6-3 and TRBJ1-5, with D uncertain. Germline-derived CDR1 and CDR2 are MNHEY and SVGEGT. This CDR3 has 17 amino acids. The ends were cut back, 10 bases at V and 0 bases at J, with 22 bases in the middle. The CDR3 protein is CATYTQLDGDSNQPQHF. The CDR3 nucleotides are TGTGCCACCTACACCCAGTTGGACGGGGATAGCAATCAGCCCCAGCATTTT.

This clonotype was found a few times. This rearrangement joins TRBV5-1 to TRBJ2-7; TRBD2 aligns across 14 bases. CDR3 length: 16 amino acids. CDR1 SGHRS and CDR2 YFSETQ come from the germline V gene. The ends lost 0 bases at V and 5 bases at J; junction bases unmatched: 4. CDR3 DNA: TGCGCCAGCAGCTTGGGGGGGACTAGCGGGAGTGACGAGCAGTACTTC. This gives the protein CASSLGGTSGSDEQYF.

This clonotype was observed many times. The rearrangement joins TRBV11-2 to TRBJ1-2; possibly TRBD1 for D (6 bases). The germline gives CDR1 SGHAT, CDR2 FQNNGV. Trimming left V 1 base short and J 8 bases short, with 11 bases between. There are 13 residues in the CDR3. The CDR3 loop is CASSLVSGGGYTF. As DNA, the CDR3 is TGTGCCAGCAGCTTAGTGTCCGGGGGCGGCTACACCTTC.

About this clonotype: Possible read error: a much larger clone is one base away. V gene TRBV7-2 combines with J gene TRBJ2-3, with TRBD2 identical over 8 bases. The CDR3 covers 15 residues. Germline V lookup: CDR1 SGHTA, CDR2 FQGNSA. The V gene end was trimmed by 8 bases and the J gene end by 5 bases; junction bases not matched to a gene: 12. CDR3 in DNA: TGTGCCAGCGGGCCGAACGGGGGGGCAGTAGATACGCAGTATTTT. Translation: CASGPNGGAVDTQYF. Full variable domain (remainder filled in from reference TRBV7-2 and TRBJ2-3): GAGVSQSPSNKVTEKGKDVELRCDPISGHTALYWYRQSLGQGLEFLIYFQGNSAPDKSGLPSDRFSAERTGGSVSTLTIQRTQQEDSAVYLCASGPNGGAVDTQYFGPGTRLTVL.

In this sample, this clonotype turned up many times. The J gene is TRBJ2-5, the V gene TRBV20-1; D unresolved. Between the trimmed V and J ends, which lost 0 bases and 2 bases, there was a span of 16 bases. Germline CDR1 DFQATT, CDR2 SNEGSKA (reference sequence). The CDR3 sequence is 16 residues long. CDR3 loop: CSARERRPSLQETQYF. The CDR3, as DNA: TGCAGTGCTAGAGAACGAAGGCCTTCGTTGCAAGAGACCCAGTACTTC.

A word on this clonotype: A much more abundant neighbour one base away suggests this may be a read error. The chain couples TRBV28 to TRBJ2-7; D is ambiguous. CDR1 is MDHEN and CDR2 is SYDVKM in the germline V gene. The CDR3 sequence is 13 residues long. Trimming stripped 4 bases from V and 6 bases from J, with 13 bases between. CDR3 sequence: CASSYKGLVEQYF. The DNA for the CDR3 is TGTGCCAGCAGTTACAAGGGTTTGGTCGAGCAGTACTTC.

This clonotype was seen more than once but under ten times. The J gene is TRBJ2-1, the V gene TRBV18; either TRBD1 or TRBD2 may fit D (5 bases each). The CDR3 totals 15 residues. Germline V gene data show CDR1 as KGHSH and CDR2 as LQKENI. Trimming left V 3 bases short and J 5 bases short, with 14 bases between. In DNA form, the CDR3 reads TGTGCCAGCTCACCTTCTTTGCAGGGACACAATGAGCAGTTCTTC. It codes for CASSPSLQGHNEQFF.

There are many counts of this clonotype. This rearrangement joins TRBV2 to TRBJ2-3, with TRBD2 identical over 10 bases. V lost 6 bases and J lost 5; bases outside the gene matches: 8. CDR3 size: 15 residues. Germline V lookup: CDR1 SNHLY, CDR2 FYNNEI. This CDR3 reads CASSYIAGGIDTQYF. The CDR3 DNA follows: TGTGCCAGCAGCTACATAGCGGGAGGTATAGATACGCAGTATTTT. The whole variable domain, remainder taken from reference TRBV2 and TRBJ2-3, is EPEVTQTPSHQVTQMGQEVILRCVPISNHLYFYWYRQILGQKVEFLVSFYNNEISEKSEIFDDQFSVERPDGSNFTLKIRSTKLEDSAMYFCASSYIAGGIDTQYFGPGTRLTVL.

CDR3 DNA: TGTGCCAGTATGAGCAGGGGGCGAATGGACTATGGCTACACCTTC. It specifies CASMSRGRMDYGYTF. The chain joins TRBV19 to TRBJ1-2; TRBD1 matches at 8 bases. Germline V lookup: CDR1 LNHDA, CDR2 SQIVND (reference sequence). V shed 7 bases, J shed 3 bases, and the junction held 10 bases outside the gene matches. This CDR3 spans 15 amino acids.

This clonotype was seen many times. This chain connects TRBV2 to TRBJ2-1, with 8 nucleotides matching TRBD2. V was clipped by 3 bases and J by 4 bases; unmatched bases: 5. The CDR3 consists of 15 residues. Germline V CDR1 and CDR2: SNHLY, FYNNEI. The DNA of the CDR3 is TGTGCCAGCAGTGAGGCTCTAGCGGGTTACAATGAGCAGTTCTTC. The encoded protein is CASSEALAGYNEQFF.

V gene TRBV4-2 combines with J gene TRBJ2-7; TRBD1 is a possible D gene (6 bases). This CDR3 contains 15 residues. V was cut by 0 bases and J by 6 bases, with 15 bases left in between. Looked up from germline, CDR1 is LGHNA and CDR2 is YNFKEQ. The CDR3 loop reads CASSQDVQGMAEQYF. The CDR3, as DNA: TGTGCCAGCAGCCAAGATGTACAGGGAATGGCCGAGCAGTACTTC.

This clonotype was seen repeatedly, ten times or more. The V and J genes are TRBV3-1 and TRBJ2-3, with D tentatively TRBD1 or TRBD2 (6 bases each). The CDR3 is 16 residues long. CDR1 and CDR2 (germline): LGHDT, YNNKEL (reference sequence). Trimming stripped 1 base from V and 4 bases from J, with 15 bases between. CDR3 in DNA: TGTGCCAGCAGCCAAGCCGCCCTCGGGGGCGCAGATACGCAGTATTTT. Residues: CASSQAALGGADTQYF.

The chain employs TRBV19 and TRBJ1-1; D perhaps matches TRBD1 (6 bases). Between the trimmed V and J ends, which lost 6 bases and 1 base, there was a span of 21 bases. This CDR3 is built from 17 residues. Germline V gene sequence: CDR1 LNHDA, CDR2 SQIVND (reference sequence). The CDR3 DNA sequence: TGTGCCAGTAGCCATGGAGGACAGAATTTGGCGAACACTGAAGCTTTCTTT. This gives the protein CASSHGGQNLANTEAFF.

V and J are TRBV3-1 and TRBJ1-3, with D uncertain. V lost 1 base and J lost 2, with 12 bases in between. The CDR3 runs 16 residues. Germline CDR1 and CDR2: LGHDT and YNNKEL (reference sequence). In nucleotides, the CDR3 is TGTGCCAGCAGCCAAGGGGCGCGGGTCCCTGGAAACACCATATATTTT. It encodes CASSQGARVPGNTIYF.

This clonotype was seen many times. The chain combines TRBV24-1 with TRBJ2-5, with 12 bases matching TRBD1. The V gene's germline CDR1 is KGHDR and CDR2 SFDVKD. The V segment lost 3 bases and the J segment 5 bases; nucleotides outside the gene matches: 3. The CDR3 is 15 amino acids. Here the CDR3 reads CATSDPGQGAETQYF. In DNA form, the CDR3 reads TGTGCCACCAGTGATCCGGGACAGGGGGCGGAGACCCAGTACTTC.

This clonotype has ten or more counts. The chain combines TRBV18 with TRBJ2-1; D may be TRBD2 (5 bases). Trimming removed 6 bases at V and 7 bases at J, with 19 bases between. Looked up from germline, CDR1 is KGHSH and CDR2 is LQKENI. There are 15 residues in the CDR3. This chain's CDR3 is CASSPYGDLQNEQFF. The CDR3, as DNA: TGTGCCAGCTCCCCCTACGGGGATCTACAAAATGAGCAGTTCTTC.